This T cell receptor (beta chain) was sequenced during a study of cytomegalovirus exposure and HLA in healthy donors. The PCR was carried out with 60 Vbeta primers and 13 Jbeta primers. Using immunoSEQ multiplex PCR, the repertoire was profiled, and TCRdb retains in-frame clones only, with some absent. The table lists about 180,000 clones, roughly 78% of them singletons. This TCR was sampled from a woman aged 45-65 years in good health and CMV-seropositive. Sequencing was done on a sample of PBMCs.

For the CDR3, the DNA is TGTGCCAGCAGCTTGTTGGGGGCTAACAGGGGGCATGGCTACACCTTC. Protein sequence: CASSLLGANRGHGYTF. This chain links TRBV5-6 with TRBJ1-2, with 9 bases identical to TRBD1. Germline CDR1 is SGHDT and CDR2 is YYEEEE. There are 16 residues in the CDR3. After removal of 1 base from V and 6 bases from J, the junction contained 10 bases not matched to a gene. The variable domain in full, with the rest retrieved from reference TRBV5-6 and TRBJ1-2, is DAGVTQSPTHLIKTRGQQVTLRCSPKSGHDTVSWYQQALGQGPQFIFQYYEEEERQRGNFPDRFSGHQFPNYSSELNVNALLLGDSALYLCASSLLGANRGHGYTFGSGTRLTVV.